This T cell receptor beta chain was sequenced in a study of blood T cell repertoires in COVID-19. As for the study in general: Italy, Spain and the United States were the sources of the convalescent and acute COVID-19 samples. Sources were T cells, B-cell-depleted T cells, or PBMCs; the material itself was cDNA or gDNA.

Original processing notes: Nucleated cell number was recorded as an estimate derived from reference gene primer amplification. Data came from immunoSEQ multiplex PCR; TCRdb stores just in-frame clones and leaves some out. The DNA gave D and trimming, while V, J and clone size come from that table. Among about 240,000 clones listed, about 79% were seen once. V trimming: 3 bases; J trimming: 6 bases; junction bases outside the gene matches: 8. The length of the CDR3 is 14 residues. The germline V gene encodes CDR1 SGHVS and CDR2 FNYEAQ. The specimen was peripheral blood. This TCR derives from a woman older than 75 with acute or convalescent COVID-19. The V call is TRBV7-6, the J call TRBJ2-7, with 7 bases identical to TRBD1. The CDR3 protein is CASSFGDSRSEQYF. DNA for the CDR3: TGTGCCAGCAGCTTCGGGGACAGTCGATCCGAGCAGTACTTC.